The TCR beta chain under discussion was sequenced for a study of CD8 T cells in Susac syndrome. It was with random hexamers that roughly 0.45 to 1 ug RNA was reverse transcribed. TCRdb analysed the immunoSEQ multiplex PCR reads with MiXCR anew, one entry per CDR3 protein. The top ten clones hold around 0.093% of a sample with roughly 200,000 distinct CDR3 sequences, 85% to 95% of them seen once. TEMRA cells were FACS-enriched, and CD8+ and CD4+ T cells were isolated negatively. Germline V gene data show CDR1 as DFQATT and CDR2 as SNEGSKA (reference sequence). J gave up 5 bases and V 5 bases, and 7 bases lay outside the gene matches. The CDR3 consists of 13 residues.

Sequenced sample: CD4+ T cells from PBMCs. This chain connects TRBV20-1 to TRBJ1-2; 8 positions agree with TRBD1. The sequence came from a human donor in good health. CDR3 DNA sequence: TGCAGTGCTCGGACAGGGAATCTGTATGGCTACACCTTC. Translated: CSARTGNLYGYTF.